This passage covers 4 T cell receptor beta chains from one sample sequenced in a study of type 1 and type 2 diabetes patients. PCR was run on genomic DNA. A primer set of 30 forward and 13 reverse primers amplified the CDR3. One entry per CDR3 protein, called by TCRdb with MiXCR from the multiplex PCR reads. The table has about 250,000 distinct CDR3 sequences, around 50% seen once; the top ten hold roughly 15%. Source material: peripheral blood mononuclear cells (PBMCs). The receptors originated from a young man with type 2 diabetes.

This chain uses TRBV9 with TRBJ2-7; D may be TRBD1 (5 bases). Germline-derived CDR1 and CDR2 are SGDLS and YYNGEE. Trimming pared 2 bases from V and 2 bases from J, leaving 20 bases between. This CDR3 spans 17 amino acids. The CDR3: CASSVGPETAGTYEQYF. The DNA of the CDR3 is TGTGCCAGCAGCGTTGGCCCGGAGACGGCAGGGACCTACGAGCAGTACTTC.

The CDR3 DNA is TGTGCCAGCACAGCCGGGACAGGGGGCGCGAATAGCTATGGCTACACCTTC. Its translation: CASTAGTGGANSYGYTF. J is TRBJ1-2 and V is TRBV19; 12 nucleotides match TRBD1. Germline values: CDR1 LNHDA, CDR2 SQIVND (reference sequence). Losses at the gene ends were 9 bases for V and 4 bases for J; bases not matched to a gene: 15. The CDR3 is 17 amino acids.

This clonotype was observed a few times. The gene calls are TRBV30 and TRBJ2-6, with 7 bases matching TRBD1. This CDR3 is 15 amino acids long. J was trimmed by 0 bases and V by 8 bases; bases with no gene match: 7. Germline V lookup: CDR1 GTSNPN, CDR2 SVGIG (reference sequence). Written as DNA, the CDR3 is TGTGCCAGCCGGGACAGAACCTCTGGGGCCAACGTCCTGACTTTC. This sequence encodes CASRDRTSGANVLTF.

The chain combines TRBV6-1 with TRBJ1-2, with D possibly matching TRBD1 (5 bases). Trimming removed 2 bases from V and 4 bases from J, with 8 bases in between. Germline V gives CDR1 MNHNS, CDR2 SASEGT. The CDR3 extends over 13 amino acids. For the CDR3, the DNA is TGTGCCAGCAGTGAACAGGGCGGCTATGGCTACACCTTC. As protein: CASSEQGGYGYTF.